This is a list of T cell receptor beta chains from one sample in a study of T-cell memory formation after mild COVID-19. MiXCR, applied by TCRdb to the 5' RACE reads, yields one record per CDR3 protein. The sample holds around 420,000 distinct CDR3 sequences; 24% are singletons and the top ten take about 10%. Sequenced: PBMCs or a T cell subset sorted from them (not recorded which). The source of these receptors is an adult woman who had mild COVID-19 (a few samples of this study predate the infection). Cell type and time point are not known. The CDR3 runs from the conserved cysteine through the conserved F or W. Each record gives: J gene, V gene, clone size, D gene, CDR3 protein, CDR3 DNA. A D gene is named only where the DNA matches it firmly. Clone sizes are given selectively: once, few, many, or a class where the clone is expanded.

>TRBJ1-5|TRBV4-1|.|.
CASSQDGFVGNQPQHF
TGCGCCAGCAGCCAAGATGGTTTCGTTGGCAATCAGCCCCAGCATTTT
>TRBJ2-1|TRBV28|.|TRBD2
CASSFSGRARYNEQFF
TGTGCCAGCAGTTTTAGCGGGAGGGCGAGGTACAATGAGCAGTTCTTC
>TRBJ2-5|TRBV12-3/TRBV12-4|.|.
CASSSVGQETQYF
TGTGCCAGCAGTTCAGTCGGTCAAGAGACCCAGTACTTC
>TRBJ2-7|TRBV29-1|.|.
CSVKGQRGEFSYEQYF
TGCAGCGTTAAGGGACAACGAGGGGAATTCTCCTACGAGCAGTACTTC
>TRBJ2-1|TRBV7-3|.|.
CASSYWGRNEQFF
TGTGCCAGCAGCTATTGGGGGCGCAATGAGCAGTTCTTC
>TRBJ2-7|TRBV6-6|.|.
CASSYAEGEQYF
TGTGCCAGCAGTTACGCGGAGGGGGAGCAGTACTTC
>TRBJ2-7|TRBV4-3|few|TRBD1
CASSQDRDREGYEQYF
TGCGCCAGCAGCCAAGATCGGGACAGGGAGGGGTACGAGCAGTACTTC
>TRBJ2-5|TRBV4-1|.|.
CASSQGGDGRTQYF
TGCGCCAGCAGCCAAGGAGGAGACGGGCGGACCCAGTACTTC
>TRBJ1-2|TRBV12-3/TRBV12-4|few|.
CASSSTGLYGYTF
TGTGCCAGCAGTTCTACAGGGTTATATGGCTACACCTTC
>TRBJ2-2|TRBV7-2|.|.
CASSLGRYGELFF
TGTGCCAGCAGCTTAGGGCGATACGGGGAGCTGTTTTTT
>TRBJ2-7|TRBV7-9|.|TRBD1
CASSSRTGGLEQYF
TGTGCCAGCAGCTCGCGGACAGGGGGACTCGAGCAGTACTTC
>TRBJ2-5|TRBV6-5|few|.
CASTPFGEVQETQYF
TGTGCCAGCACCCCCTTCGGGGAGGTCCAAGAGACCCAGTACTTC
>TRBJ2-7|TRBV20-1|few|.
CSAPTGLILDSLSF
TGCAGTGCTCCGACGGGGCTCATACTCGACTCCCTCTCCTTC
>TRBJ2-1|TRBV16|.|.
CASSQNYNEQFF
TGTGCCAGCAGCCAGAATTACAATGAGCAGTTCTTC
>TRBJ1-1|TRBV7-6|few|TRBD1
CASSPRQGATNTEAFF
TGTGCCAGCAGCCCGCGACAGGGGGCAACGAACACTGAAGCTTTCTTT
>TRBJ2-3|TRBV5-1|few|TRBD1
CASSLGQGAHTDTQYF
TGCGCCAGCAGCTTGGGACAGGGGGCGCACACAGATACGCAGTATTTT
>TRBJ2-3|TRBV20-1|.|TRBD2
CSASLLAGVADTQYF
TGCAGTGCTAGTCTCCTAGCGGGAGTTGCAGATACGCAGTATTTT
>TRBJ2-7|TRBV15|.|.
CATSRDWGSYEQYF
TGTGCCACCAGCAGAGATTGGGGAAGTTACGAGCAGTACTTC
>TRBJ2-2|TRBV30|few|TRBD1
CACPTGANTGELFF
TGTGCCTGCCCCACAGGGGCGAACACCGGGGAGCTGTTTTTT
>TRBJ2-3|TRBV11-2|few|TRBD2
CASSFPGGALDTQYF
TGTGCCAGCAGCTTCCCGGGAGGGGCGTTAGATACGCAGTATTTT
>TRBJ1-2|TRBV7-6|.|.
CASSLDSSRGYTF
TGTGCCAGCAGCCTGGACAGTTCTAGGGGCTACACCTTC
>TRBJ2-7|TRBV2|.|.
CASSEERVSYEQYF
TGTGCCAGCAGTGAGGAGCGGGTCTCCTACGAGCAGTACTTC
>TRBJ1-1|TRBV5-1|few|TRBD1
CASTGQGMNTEAFF
TGCGCCAGCACTGGACAGGGAATGAACACTGAAGCTTTCTTT
>TRBJ2-3|TRBV7-8|.|TRBD2
CASSSIRTGTSVTDTQYF
TGTGCCAGCAGTTCAATACGTACCGGGACTAGTGTCACAGATACGCAGTATTTT
>TRBJ2-1|TRBV24-1|.|TRBD1
CATSDWSGQGANEQFF
TGTGCCACCAGTGATTGGTCGGGACAGGGGGCGAATGAGCAGTTCTTC
>TRBJ2-7|TRBV5-5|few|.
CASSLTGTQTSYEQYF
TGTGCCAGCAGCTTGACAGGGACCCAGACTTCCTACGAGCAGTACTTC
>TRBJ2-3|TRBV10-3|few|TRBD1
CAISRDSSTDTQYF
TGTGCCATCAGTCGGGACAGCAGCACAGATACGCAGTATTTT
>TRBJ1-2|TRBV12-3/TRBV12-4|few|.
CASSSAGSYYGYTF
TGTGCCAGCAGTTCGGCCGGGTCCTACTATGGCTACACCTTC